This TCR beta chain is drawn from a study of memory CD4+ T cells and cytomegalovirus serostatus. Study overall: Healthy Belgian adult donors included roughly nine CMV-positive and 24 CMV-negative people.

The sort gate was single viable CD3+CD4+CD8-CD45RO+ cells for memory CD4+ T cells. Donors' CMV status reflects serum IgG against pp150, pp28, p38, p52. Study observations and caveats: Suggested: most of the CMV-linked TCR signature lies in CD4+ memory cells. A US-trained random forest predicted CMV serostatus with median AUC around 0.9.

Data came from immunoSEQ multiplex PCR; TCRdb stores just in-frame clones and leaves some out. The repertoire includes fewer than 75,000 clones, 70% to 80% of them detected once, and approximately 0.82% sits in the top ten. V was pared by 8 bases and J by 2 bases, with 15 bases between. The V gene's germline CDR1 is MNHEY and CDR2 SVGAGI. This CDR3 region has 14 residues. This clone was seen more than once but under ten times. Its specificity is not known. The source of this sequence is an adult in good health and CMV-seronegative. The chain combines TRBV6-5 with TRBJ1-2; no clear D gene. The material sequenced was memory CD4+ T cells from blood. The CDR3 DNA sequence: TGTGCCAGCGCAACAACAATAGAGAACTATGGCTACACCTTC. It specifies CASATTIENYGYTF.